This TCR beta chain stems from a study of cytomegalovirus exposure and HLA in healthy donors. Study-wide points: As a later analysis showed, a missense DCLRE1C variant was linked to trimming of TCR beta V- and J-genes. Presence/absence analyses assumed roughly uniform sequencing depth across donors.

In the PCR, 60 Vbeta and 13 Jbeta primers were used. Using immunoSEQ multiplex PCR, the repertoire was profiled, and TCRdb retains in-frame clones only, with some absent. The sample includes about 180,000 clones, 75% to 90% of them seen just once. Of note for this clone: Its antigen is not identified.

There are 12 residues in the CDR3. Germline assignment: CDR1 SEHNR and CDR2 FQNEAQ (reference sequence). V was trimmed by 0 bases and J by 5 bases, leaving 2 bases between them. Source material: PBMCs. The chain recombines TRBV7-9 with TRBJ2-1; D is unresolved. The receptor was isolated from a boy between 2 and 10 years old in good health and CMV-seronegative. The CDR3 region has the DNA TGTGCCAGCAGCTTAGCCGACAATGAGCAGTTCTTC. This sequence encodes CASSLADNEQFF.